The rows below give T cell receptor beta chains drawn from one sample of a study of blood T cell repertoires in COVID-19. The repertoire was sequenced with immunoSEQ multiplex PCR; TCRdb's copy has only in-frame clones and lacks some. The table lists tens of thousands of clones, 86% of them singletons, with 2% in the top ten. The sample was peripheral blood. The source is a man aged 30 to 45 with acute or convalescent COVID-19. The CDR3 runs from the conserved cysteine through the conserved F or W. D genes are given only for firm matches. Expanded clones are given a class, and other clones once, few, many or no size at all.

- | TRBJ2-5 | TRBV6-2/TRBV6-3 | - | CASSSGMGETQYF | TGTGCCAGCAGTTCAGGGATGGGGGAGACCCAGTACTTC
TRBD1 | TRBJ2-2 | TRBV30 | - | CAWSSLRGRVDGELFF | TGTGCCTGGAGTTCGCTCAGGGGGCGGGTGGACGGGGAGCTGTTTTTT
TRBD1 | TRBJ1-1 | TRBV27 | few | CATSGGTGASGNTEAFF | TGTGCCACGTCCGGCGGGACAGGGGCCTCTGGGAACACTGAAGCTTTCTTT
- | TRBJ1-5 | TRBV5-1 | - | CASSWDFPREPQHF | TGCGCCAGCAGCTGGGACTTCCCCCGGGAGCCCCAGCATTTT
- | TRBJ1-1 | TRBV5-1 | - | CASSRTGTTNTEAFF | TGCGCCAGCAGCCGAACCGGGACAACGAACACTGAAGCTTTCTTT
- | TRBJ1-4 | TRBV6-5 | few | CASSPTATNEKLFF | TGTGCCAGCAGTCCGACAGCAACTAATGAAAAACTGTTTTTT
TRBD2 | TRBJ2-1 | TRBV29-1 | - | CSVDLGLAGKIEQFF | TGCAGCGTTGACCTGGGACTAGCGGGTAAAATTGAGCAGTTCTTC
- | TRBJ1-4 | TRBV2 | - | CASREDSEKLFF | TGTGCCAGCAGGGAGGACAGCGAAAAACTGTTTTTT
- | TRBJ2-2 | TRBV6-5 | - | CASSLRRAGTGELFF | TGTGCCAGCAGCCTGAGGCGGGCGGGCACCGGGGAGCTGTTTTTT
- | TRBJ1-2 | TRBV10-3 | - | CAIRSVYGYTF | TGTGCCATCAGGTCGGTCTATGGCTACACCTTC
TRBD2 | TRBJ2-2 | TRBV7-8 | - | CASSLAVGLAANTGELFF | TGTGCCAGCAGCTTAGCGGTGGGGCTAGCGGCTAACACCGGGGAGCTGTTTTTT
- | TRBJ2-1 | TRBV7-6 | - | CASSPTRGNEQFF | TGTGCCAGCAGCCCGACGAGGGGGAATGAGCAGTTCTTC
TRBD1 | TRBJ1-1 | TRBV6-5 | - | CASSKGQAVAEAFF | TGTGCCAGCAGTAAGGGACAGGCTGTCGCTGAAGCTTTCTTT
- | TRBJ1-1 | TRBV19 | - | CASSIYRGREGNTEAFF | TGTGCCAGTAGTATATATCGGGGGAGAGAGGGTAACACTGAAGCTTTCTTT
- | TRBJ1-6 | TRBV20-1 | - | CSATDRPNYNSPLHF | TGCAGTGCTACTGACAGGCCAAACTATAATTCACCCCTCCACTTT
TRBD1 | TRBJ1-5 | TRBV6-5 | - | CATSDRAYSNQPQHF | TGTGCCACCTCCGACAGGGCGTATAGCAATCAGCCCCAGCATTTT
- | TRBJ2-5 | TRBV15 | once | CATSVRRTVQETQYF | TGTGCCACCAGCGTCCGAAGGACAGTCCAAGAGACCCAGTACTTC
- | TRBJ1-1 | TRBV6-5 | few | CASSYNRGSTEAFF | TGTGCCAGCAGTTATAACCGGGGGAGTACTGAAGCTTTCTTT
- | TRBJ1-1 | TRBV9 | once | CASSDPPVGGLGTEAFF | TGTGCCAGCAGCGACCCCCCTGTTGGGGGCTTGGGCACTGAAGCTTTCTTT
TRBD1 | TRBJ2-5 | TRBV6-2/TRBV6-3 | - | CASSYPGTGVMEETQYF | TGTGCCAGCAGTTACCCCGGGACAGGGGTAATGGAAGAGACCCAGTACTTC
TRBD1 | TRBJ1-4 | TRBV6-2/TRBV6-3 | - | CASSKRTGGEKLFF | TGTGCCAGCAGCAAGAGGACAGGTGGGGAAAAACTGTTTTTT
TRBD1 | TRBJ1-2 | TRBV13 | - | CASSLGVIQGGYRYGYTF | TGTGCCAGCAGCTTAGGAGTTATCCAGGGGGGCTACCGGTATGGCTACACCTTC
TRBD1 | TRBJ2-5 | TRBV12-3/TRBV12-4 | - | CASRAGGGETQYF | TGTGCCAGCAGGGCAGGGGGCGGAGAGACCCAGTACTTC
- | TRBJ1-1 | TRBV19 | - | CASRITGSVNTEAFF | TGTGCCAGTAGAATCACAGGGTCGGTGAACACTGAAGCTTTCTTT
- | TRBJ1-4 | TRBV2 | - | CAGSFEANEKLFF | TGTGCCGGATCCTTCGAGGCTAATGAAAAACTGTTTTTT
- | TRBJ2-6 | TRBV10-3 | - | CAISESAGPGANVLTF | TGTGCCATCAGTGAGTCTGCGGGCCCTGGGGCCAACGTCCTGACTTTC
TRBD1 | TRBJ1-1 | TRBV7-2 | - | CASSPQTGDTEAFF | TGTGCCAGCAGCCCCCAGACAGGGGACACTGAAGCTTTCTTT
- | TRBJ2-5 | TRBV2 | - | CASSVVPGETQYF | TGTGCCAGCAGTGTCGTCCCCGGGGAGACCCAGTACTTC
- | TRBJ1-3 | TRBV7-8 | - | CASSLRQGTNTIYF | TGTGCCAGCAGCTTAAGGCAGGGAACAAACACCATATATTTT
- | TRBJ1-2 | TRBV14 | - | CASSQNINYGYTF | TGTGCCAGCAGCCAAAATATTAACTATGGCTACACCTTC
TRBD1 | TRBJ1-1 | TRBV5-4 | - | CASSVPGQGGNTEAFF | TGTGCCAGCAGCGTGCCCGGACAGGGTGGGAACACTGAAGCTTTCTTT
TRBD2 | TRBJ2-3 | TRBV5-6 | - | CASSLPAGGTDTQYF | TGTGCCAGCAGCTTGCCCGCGGGAGGCACAGATACGCAGTATTTT
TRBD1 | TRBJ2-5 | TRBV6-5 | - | CASSYSGTAEETQYF | TGTGCCAGCAGTTACTCAGGGACAGCCGAAGAGACCCAGTACTTC
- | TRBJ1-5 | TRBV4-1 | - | CASSRGGSAINQPQHF | TGCGCCAGCAGCCGTGGGGGGTCGGCAATTAATCAGCCCCAGCATTTT
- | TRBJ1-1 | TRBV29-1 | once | CSSGDTYTEAFF | TGCAGCTCGGGGGACACCTACACTGAAGCTTTCTTT
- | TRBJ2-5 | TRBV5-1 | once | CASSYSPGGQAQETQYF | TGCGCCAGCAGCTACTCCCCCGGCGGGCAAGCACAAGAGACCCAGTACTTC
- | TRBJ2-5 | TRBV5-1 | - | CASSSGGTGGETQYF | TGCGCCAGCAGCTCTGGCGGGACCGGGGGAGAGACCCAGTACTTC
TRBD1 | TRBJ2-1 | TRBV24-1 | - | CATSDRDRGGYEQFF | TGTGCCACCAGTGATCGAGACAGGGGGGGATATGAGCAGTTCTTC
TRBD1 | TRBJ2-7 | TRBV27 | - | CASSFRSHGTAFYEQYF | TGTGCCAGCAGTTTCAGATCCCACGGGACAGCCTTCTACGAGCAGTACTTC
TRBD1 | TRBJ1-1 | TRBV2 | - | CASRGDRGHAFF | TGTGCCAGCAGAGGTGACAGGGGGCATGCTTTCTTT
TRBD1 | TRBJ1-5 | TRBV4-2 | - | CASSQGTGPNQPQHF | TGTGCCAGCAGCCAGGGGACAGGGCCCAATCAGCCCCAGCATTTT